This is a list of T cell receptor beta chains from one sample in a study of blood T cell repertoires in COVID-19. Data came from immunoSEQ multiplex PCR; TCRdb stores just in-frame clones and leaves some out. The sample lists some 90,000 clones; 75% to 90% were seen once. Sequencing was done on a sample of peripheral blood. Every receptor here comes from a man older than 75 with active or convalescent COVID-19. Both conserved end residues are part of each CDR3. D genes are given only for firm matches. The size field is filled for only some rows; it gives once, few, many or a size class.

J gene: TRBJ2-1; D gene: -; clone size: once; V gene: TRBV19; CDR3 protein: CASSMGLDTYNEQFF; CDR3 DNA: TGTGCCAGTAGTATGGGGCTAGATACTTACAATGAGCAGTTCTTC
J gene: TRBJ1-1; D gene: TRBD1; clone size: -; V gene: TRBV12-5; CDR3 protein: CASGLPPGGTEAFF; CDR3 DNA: TGTGCTAGTGGTTTGCCACCAGGGGGCACTGAAGCTTTCTTT
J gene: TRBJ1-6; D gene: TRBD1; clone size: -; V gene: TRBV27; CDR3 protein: CASRRTGFDSPLHF; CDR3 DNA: TGTGCCAGCAGACGGACAGGGTTTGATTCACCCCTCCACTTT
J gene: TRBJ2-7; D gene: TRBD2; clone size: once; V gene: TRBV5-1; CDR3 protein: CASSLVLAGASYEQYF; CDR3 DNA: TGCGCCAGCAGCTTGGTCCTAGCGGGAGCATCCTACGAGCAGTACTTC
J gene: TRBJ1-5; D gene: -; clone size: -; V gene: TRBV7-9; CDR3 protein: CASGANQPQHF; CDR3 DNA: TGTGCCAGCGGAGCCAATCAGCCCCAGCATTTT
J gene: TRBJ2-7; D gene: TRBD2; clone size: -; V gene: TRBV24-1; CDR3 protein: CATSDAGEGSYEQYF; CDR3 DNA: TGTGCCACCAGTGATGCCGGGGAGGGGTCCTACGAGCAGTACTTC
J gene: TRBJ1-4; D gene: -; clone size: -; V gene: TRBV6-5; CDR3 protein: CASRLDLQEEKLFF; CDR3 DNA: TGTGCCAGCAGGCTGGACCTACAGGAAGAAAAACTGTTTTTT
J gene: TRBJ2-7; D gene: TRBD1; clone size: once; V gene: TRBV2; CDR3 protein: CASSGQGVNEQYF; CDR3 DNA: TGTGCCAGCAGTGGACAGGGTGTCAACGAGCAGTACTTC
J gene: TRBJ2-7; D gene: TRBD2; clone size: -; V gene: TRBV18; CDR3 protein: CASSPTSGTYEQYF; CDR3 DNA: TGTGCCAGCTCACCGACTAGCGGAACCTACGAGCAGTACTTC
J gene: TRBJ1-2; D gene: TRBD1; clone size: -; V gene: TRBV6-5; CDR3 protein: CASSTGGYYGYTF; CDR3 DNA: TGTGCCAGCAGTACAGGGGGTTACTATGGCTACACCTTC
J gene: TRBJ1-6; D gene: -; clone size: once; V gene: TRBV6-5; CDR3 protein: CASSYRGNSPLHF; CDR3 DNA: TGTGCCAGCAGTTATCGGGGGAATTCACCCCTCCACTTT
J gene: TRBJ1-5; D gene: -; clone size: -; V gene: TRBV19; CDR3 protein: CASSWTDPSNQPQHF; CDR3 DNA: TGTGCCAGTAGCTGGACAGATCCCAGCAATCAGCCCCAGCATTTT
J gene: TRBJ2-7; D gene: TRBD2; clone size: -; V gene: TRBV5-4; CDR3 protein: CASSLSSGRSHEQYF; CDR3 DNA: TGTGCCAGCAGCTTGTCTAGCGGGAGATCCCACGAGCAGTACTTC
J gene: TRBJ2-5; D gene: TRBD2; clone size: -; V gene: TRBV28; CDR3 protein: CASTLGAGGSETQYF; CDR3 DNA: TGTGCCAGCACCCTAGGGGCGGGAGGGTCAGAGACCCAGTACTTC
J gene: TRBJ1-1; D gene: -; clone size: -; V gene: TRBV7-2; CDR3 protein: CASRFTSGLNTEAFF; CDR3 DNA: TGTGCCAGCAGATTTACTTCGGGATTGAACACTGAAGCTTTCTTT
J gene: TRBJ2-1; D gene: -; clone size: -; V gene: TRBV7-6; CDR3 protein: CASSGLSEGVRNEQFF; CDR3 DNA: TGTGCCAGCAGCGGCCTTAGCGAGGGAGTAAGGAATGAGCAGTTCTTC
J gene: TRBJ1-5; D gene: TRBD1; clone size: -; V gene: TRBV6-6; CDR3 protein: CASSELRGDSNQPQHF; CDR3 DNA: TGTGCCAGCAGCGAACTCAGGGGGGATAGCAATCAGCCCCAGCATTTT
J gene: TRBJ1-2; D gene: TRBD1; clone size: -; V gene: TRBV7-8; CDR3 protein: CASSLGGTGYGYTF; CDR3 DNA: TGTGCCAGCAGCTTAGGGGGGACAGGTTATGGCTACACCTTC
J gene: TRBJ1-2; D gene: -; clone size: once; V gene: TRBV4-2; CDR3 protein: CASSQEVAYLNYGYTF; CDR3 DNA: TGTGCCAGCAGCCAAGAAGTTGCGTACCTTAACTATGGCTACACCTTC
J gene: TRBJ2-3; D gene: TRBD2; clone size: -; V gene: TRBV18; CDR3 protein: CASSGTSGRTDTQYF; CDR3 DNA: TGTGCCAGCTCTGGGACTAGCGGGAGAACAGATACGCAGTATTTT
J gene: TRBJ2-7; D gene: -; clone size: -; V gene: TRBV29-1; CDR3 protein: CSVQSGGASYEQYF; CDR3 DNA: TGCAGCGTGCAATCGGGCGGGGCATCCTACGAGCAGTACTTC
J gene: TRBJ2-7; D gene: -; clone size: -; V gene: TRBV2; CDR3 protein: CASSGQGVQSEQYF; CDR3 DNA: TGTGCCAGCAGTGGGCAGGGTGTCCAAAGCGAGCAGTACTTC
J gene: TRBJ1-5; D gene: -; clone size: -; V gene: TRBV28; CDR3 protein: CASSFAGTQNQPQHF; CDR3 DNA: TGTGCCAGCAGTTTTGCCGGGACACAAAATCAGCCCCAGCATTTT
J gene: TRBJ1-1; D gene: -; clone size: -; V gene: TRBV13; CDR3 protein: CASSHRAVNTEAFF; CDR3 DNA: TGTGCCAGCAGCCACAGGGCTGTGAACACTGAAGCTTTCTTT
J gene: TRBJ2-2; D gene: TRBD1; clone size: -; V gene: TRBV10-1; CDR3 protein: CARIPSGQGNGELFF; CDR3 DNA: TGCGCCAGAATCCCATCGGGACAGGGAAACGGGGAGCTGTTTTTT
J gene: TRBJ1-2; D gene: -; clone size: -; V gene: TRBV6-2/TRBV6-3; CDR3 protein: CASSEGSYGYTF; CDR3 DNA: TGTGCCAGCAGTGAGGGCTCCTATGGCTACACCTTC
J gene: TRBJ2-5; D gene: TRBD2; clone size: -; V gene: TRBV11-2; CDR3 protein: CASSLGGLAGGETQYF; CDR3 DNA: TGTGCCAGCAGCTTAGGAGGACTAGCGGGAGGGGAGACCCAGTACTTC
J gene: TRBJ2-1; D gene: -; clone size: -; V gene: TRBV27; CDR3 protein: CASSLSALPNNEQFF; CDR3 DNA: TGTGCCAGCAGTTTATCGGCACTACCAAACAATGAGCAGTTCTTC
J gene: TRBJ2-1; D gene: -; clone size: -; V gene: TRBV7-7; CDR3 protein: CASSLISTSSYNEQFF; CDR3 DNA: TGTGCTAGCAGCTTAATCTCGACAAGCTCCTACAATGAGCAGTTCTTC
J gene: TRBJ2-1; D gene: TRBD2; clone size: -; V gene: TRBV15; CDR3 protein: CATSRDPGTSGNNEQFF; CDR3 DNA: TGTGCCACCAGCAGAGACCCAGGGACTAGCGGAAACAATGAGCAGTTCTTC
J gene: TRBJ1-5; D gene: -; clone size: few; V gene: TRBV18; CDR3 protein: CASSLGQNQPQHF; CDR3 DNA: TGTGCCAGCTCACTCGGACAGAATCAGCCCCAGCATTTT
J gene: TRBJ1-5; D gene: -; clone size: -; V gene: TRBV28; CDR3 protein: CASSKTYWTVNRGNQPQHF; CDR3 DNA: TGTGCCAGCAGTAAAACCTATTGGACAGTCAACCGGGGCAATCAGCCCCAGCATTTT
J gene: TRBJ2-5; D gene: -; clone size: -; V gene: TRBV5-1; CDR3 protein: CASSLVPDQETQYF; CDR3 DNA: TGCGCCAGCAGCTTGGTTCCGGACCAAGAGACCCAGTACTTC
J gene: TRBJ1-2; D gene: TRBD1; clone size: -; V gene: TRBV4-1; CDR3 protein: CASSQDGQGYYGYTF; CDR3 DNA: TGCGCCAGCAGCCAAGATGGACAGGGATACTATGGCTACACCTTC
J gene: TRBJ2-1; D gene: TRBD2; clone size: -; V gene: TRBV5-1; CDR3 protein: CASSLGASGRYEQFF; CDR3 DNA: TGCGCCAGCAGCTTGGGGGCTAGCGGGAGGTATGAGCAGTTCTTC
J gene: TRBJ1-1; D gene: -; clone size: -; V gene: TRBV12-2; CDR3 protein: CASRLGYQTGDQNTEAFF; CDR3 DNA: TGTGCAAGTCGCTTAGGGTACCAGACAGGGGACCAGAACACTGAAGCTTTCTTT
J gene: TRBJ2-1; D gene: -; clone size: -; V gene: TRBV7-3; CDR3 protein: CASSLGQDYNEQFF; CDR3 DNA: TGTGCCAGCAGCTTGGGGCAGGACTACAATGAGCAGTTCTTC
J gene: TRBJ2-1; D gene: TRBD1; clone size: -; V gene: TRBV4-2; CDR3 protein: CASSQDGRRDRYNEGGREQFF; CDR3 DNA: TGTGCCAGCAGCCAAGATGGTCGCCGGGACAGGTACAATGAAGGAGGTAGAGAGCAGTTCTTC
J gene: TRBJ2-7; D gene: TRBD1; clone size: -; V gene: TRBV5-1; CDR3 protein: CASSREPTGSYEQYF; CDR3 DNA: TGCGCCAGCAGCAGAGAACCGACAGGGAGCTACGAGCAGTACTTC
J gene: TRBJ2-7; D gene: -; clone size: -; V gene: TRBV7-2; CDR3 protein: CASSPVGGLSYEQYF; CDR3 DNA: TGTGCCAGCAGCCCTGTGGGGGGACTCTCCTACGAGCAGTACTTC
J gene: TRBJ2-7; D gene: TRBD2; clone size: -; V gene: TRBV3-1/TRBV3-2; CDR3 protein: CASSQGGYEQYF; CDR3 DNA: TGTGCCAGCAGCCAGGGGGGGTACGAGCAGTACTTC
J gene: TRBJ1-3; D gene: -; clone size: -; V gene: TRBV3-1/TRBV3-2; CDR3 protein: CASSLTPAGNTIYF; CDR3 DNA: TGTGCCAGCAGCCTTACTCCAGCGGGAAACACCATATATTTT
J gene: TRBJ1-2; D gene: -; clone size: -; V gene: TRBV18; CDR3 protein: CASSLDTNYGYTF; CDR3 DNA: TGTGCCAGCTCACTCGACACAAACTATGGCTACACCTTC
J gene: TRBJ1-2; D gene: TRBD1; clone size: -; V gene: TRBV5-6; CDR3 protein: CASSLSPGTANYGYTF; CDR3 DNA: TGTGCCAGCAGCTTGTCCCCCGGGACAGCTAACTATGGCTACACCTTC
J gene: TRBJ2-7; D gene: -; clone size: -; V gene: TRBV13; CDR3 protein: CASSLRDSSYEQYF; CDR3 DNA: TGTGCCAGCAGCTTACGAGACAGTTCCTACGAGCAGTACTTC